This TCR beta chain was observed in a study of T cell repertoires in cytomegalovirus infection. V gave up 10 bases and J gave up 10 bases, with 11 bases separating them. This CDR3 is built from 10 residues. From germline, CDR1 is MNHNS and CDR2 SASEGT. Details on this clonotype: The antigen is unknown.

Using its own MiXCR run on the reads, TCRdb lists one record per CDR3 protein. Of approximately 1,000,000 distinct CDR3 sequences in the sample, around 30% were seen once. This sample comprised cultured CD8+ T cells from PBMCs, obtained from culture after CMV antigen stimulation. The V gene is TRBV6-1, the J gene TRBJ2-1; no clear D. This receptor was taken from a human donor in good health (CMV status not recorded). Some clones in this sample may be carry-over from other donors' samples. The CDR3 sequence is CATWSFEQFF. The CDR3 bases are TGTGCCACTTGGAGCTTCGAGCAGTTCTTC.